At least ten counts were recorded for the clone carrying this T cell receptor beta chain. Its target is unknown. The data were taken from a study of T cells in Graves' hyperthyroidism and ophthalmopathy. RNA transcripts gave rise to amplified TCR beta CDR3 regions. HTBI primers were used for first-round RT-PCR of the TCR CDR3. TCRdb itself ran the multiplex PCR reads through MiXCR, one entry per CDR3 protein. The table has some 360,000 distinct CDR3 sequences, around 18% seen once. General study findings and limits: Blood also held most thyroid clonotypes expanded beyond 0.001.

Clinical symptoms, serum thyroxine, TRAb, thyroid ultrasound and orbital computed tomography informed diagnoses. Out of approximately 10 ml of fresh peripheral blood came the PBMCs. J was trimmed by 5 bases and V by 4 bases; bases with no gene match: 9. The CDR3 runs to 15 residues. The TCR originated in a woman aged 35 to 49 with Graves' ophthalmopathy. Sequencing input: blood. The V gene is TRBV12-3 or TRBV12-4, the J gene TRBJ2-7; 9 nucleotides match TRBD1. DNA of the CDR3: TGTGCCAGCAGTTCAACCCGGACAGGGGCCCACGAGCAGTACTTC. Its translation is CASSSTRTGAHEQYF.